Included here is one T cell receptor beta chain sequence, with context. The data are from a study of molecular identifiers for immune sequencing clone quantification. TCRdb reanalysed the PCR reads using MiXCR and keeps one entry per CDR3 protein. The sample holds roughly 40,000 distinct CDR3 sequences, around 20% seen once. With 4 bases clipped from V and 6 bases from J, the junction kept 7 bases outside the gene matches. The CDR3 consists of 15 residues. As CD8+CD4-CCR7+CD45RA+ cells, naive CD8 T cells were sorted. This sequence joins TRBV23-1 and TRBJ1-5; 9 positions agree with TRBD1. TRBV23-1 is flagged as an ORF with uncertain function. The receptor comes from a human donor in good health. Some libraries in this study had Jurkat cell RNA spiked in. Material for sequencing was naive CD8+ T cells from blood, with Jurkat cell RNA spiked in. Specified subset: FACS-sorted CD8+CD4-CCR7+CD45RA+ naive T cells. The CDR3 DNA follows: TGCGCCAGCAGTCGAGACAGGGGGTTTTTTCAGCCCCAGCATTTT. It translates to CASSRDRGFFQPQHF.